The clone carrying this T cell receptor beta chain came up a few times. The data were taken from a study of blood T cell repertoires in COVID-19. Turning to the study itself: Italy, Spain and the United States were the sources of the convalescent and acute COVID-19 samples.

This CDR3 is 15 amino acids long. V was pared by 2 bases and J by 3 bases, with 7 bases of the junction left unmatched. Germline loops: CDR1 SGHRS, CDR2 YFSETQ. Some clones are missing from TCRdb's copy, which holds only in-frame ones; the method was immunoSEQ multiplex PCR. The table has approximately 220,000 clones, 70% to 90% seen once. V usage is TRBV5-1 and J usage is TRBJ2-7; 8 bases are shared with TRBD1. The specimen was peripheral blood. The origin of this receptor is a woman aged 45-65 years with acute or convalescent COVID-19. CDR3 in amino acids: CASSFSQGAFYEQYF. The DNA for the CDR3 is TGCGCCAGCAGCTTTAGTCAGGGGGCTTTCTACGAGCAGTACTTC. Complete variable domain (other parts from reference TRBV5-1 and TRBJ2-7): KAGVTQTPRYLIKTRGQQVTLSCSPISGHRSVSWYQQTPGQGLQFLFEYFSETQRNKGNFPGRFSGRQFSNSRSEMNVSTLELGDSALYLCASSFSQGAFYEQYFGPGTRLTVT.